A selection of T cell receptor beta chains follows, all from one sample in a study of cytomegalovirus exposure and HLA in healthy donors. Measured with immunoSEQ multiplex PCR; TCRdb has only the in-frame clones, and not every one. Among 150,000 to 200,000 clones listed, 75% to 90% were seen once. Sequencing was carried out using PBMCs. Source of these receptors: a boy between 2 and 10 years old in good health and CMV-seronegative. Both conserved end residues are part of each CDR3. Fields, in order: J gene, D gene, CDR3 length, V gene, clone size, CDR3 DNA, CDR3 protein. D genes are given only for firm matches. Size tells how often a clone was seen (once, few, many) or the class of an expanded clone, and some rows leave it out.

TRBJ1-1,TRBD1,13,TRBV19,-,TGTGCCAGTATGACAGGGATGGACACTGAAGCTTTCTTT,CASMTGMDTEAFF
TRBJ1-2,-,15,TRBV7-8,-,TGTGCCAGCAGCTTAGGGGTTCCGGGAAGCTATGGCTACACCTTC,CASSLGVPGSYGYTF
TRBJ2-1,-,15,TRBV10-1,-,TGCGCCAGCAGTGAGTTCGGGACTTCCCACAATGAGCAGTTCTTC,CASSEFGTSHNEQFF
TRBJ1-5,-,16,TRBV27,once,TGTGCCAGCAGTTCAAGGGTGGCGGGGGTTGGCCAGCCCCAGCATTTT,CASSSRVAGVGQPQHF
TRBJ1-3,-,15,TRBV25-1,-,TGTGCCAGCAGTGAAGGGGGGGGGCCTGGAAACACCATATATTTT,CASSEGGGPGNTIYF
TRBJ1-4,-,15,TRBV6-5,-,TGTGCCAGCAGGCGACTCCGGGTTCCTAATGAAAAACTGTTTTTT,CASRRLRVPNEKLFF
TRBJ1-4,TRBD1,14,TRBV5-4,once,TGTGCCAGCAGTTCCGGGACAGGGTATGAAAAACTGTTTTTT,CASSSGTGYEKLFF
TRBJ2-7,-,16,TRBV6-6,-,TGTGCCAGCAGTCCGTCCCCCGTAAAGGGAGGCTACGAGCAGTACTTC,CASSPSPVKGGYEQYF
TRBJ2-7,TRBD1,16,TRBV6-1,few,TGTGCCAGCAGTGATCAAGGGCGGACAGGGTCCTACGAGCAGTACTTC,CASSDQGRTGSYEQYF
TRBJ1-6,-,16,TRBV30,-,TGTGCCTGGAGTGTAGATAGCAGCTCCTATAATTCACCCCTCCACTTT,CAWSVDSSSYNSPLHF
TRBJ2-1,-,15,TRBV6-5,-,TGTGCCAGCAGTTACTCAGGGGACTTTTACAATGAGCAGTTCTTC,CASSYSGDFYNEQFF
TRBJ2-5,-,14,TRBV15,few,TGTGCCACCAGCAGAGAAGGAGGGAAAGAGACCCAGTACTTC,CATSREGGKETQYF
TRBJ2-7,-,11,TRBV29-1,-,TGCAGCGTTGGGGGAGGTTACGAGCAGTACTTC,CSVGGGYEQYF
TRBJ1-2,-,16,TRBV9,-,TGTGCCAGCAGCGTAGACGGACACTCTCTTAACTATGGCTACACCTTC,CASSVDGHSLNYGYTF
TRBJ1-1,-,13,TRBV7-9,-,TGTGCCAGCAGCTTCCGGGTGGGCACTGAAGCTTTCTTT,CASSFRVGTEAFF
TRBJ1-4,-,14,TRBV27,-,TGTGCCAGTTCCAATGGGCAGGGAATGTTCGGACTGTTTTTT,CASSNGQGMFGLFF
TRBJ1-1,-,15,TRBV4-2,few,TGTGCCAGCAGCCAAGACCGACAATTTAACACTGAAGCTTTCTTT,CASSQDRQFNTEAFF
TRBJ2-1,-,14,TRBV28,-,TGTGCCAGCAGTTTATTGGTAACGGACAATGAGCAGTTCTTC,CASSLLVTDNEQFF
TRBJ2-7,-,13,TRBV7-9,once,TGTGCCAGCAGCGCGACAGCCCCCTACGAGCAGTACTTC,CASSATAPYEQYF
TRBJ2-5,-,16,TRBV27,-,TGTGCCAGCAGTTCCCTCTTGATGGGGCCCCAAGAGACCCAGTACTTC,CASSSLLMGPQETQYF
TRBJ1-4,TRBD1,16,TRBV6-1,-,TGTGCCAGCAGTGTCTGGGGGGACAGGGGCGGAGAAAAACTGTTTTTT,CASSVWGDRGGEKLFF
TRBJ2-1,TRBD2,14,TRBV29-1,-,TGCAGCGTTCTAGCGGGGGTAGATTGGGGTGAGCAGTTCTTC,CSVLAGVDWGEQFF
TRBJ2-2,TRBD1,15,TRBV6-1,-,TGTGCCAGCCTCCCCGGGACAGCGAACACCGGGGAGCTGTTTTTT,CASLPGTANTGELFF
TRBJ1-2,TRBD1,14,TRBV28,-,TGTGCCAGCAGTTCCGGACAGGGATGGTATGGCTACACCTTC,CASSSGQGWYGYTF
TRBJ2-3,TRBD2,15,TRBV5-4,-,TGTGCCAGCAAATCGGAGCTAGCGGGGGGAGATACGCAGTATTTT,CASKSELAGGDTQYF
TRBJ1-4,-,17,TRBV9,-,TGTGCCAGCAGCCCTAGGGGATGGGCCGCAACTAATGAAAAACTGTTTTTT,CASSPRGWAATNEKLFF
TRBJ2-7,TRBD1,14,TRBV15,few,TGTGCCACCAGCAGATCGGGACAGGGCTACGAGCAGTACTTC,CATSRSGQGYEQYF
TRBJ2-7,-,12,TRBV28,-,TGTGCCAGCAGTTTGTCCAGGGGCGAGCAGTACTTC,CASSLSRGEQYF
TRBJ1-1,-,14,TRBV30,-,TGTGCCTGGAGTGTTGCGGTGGCTGCCACTGAAGCTTTCTTT,CAWSVAVAATEAFF
TRBJ2-7,TRBD1,15,TRBV7-8,-,TGTGCCAGCAGCTTAGGGACAGGGAACTCCTACGAGCAGTACTTC,CASSLGTGNSYEQYF
TRBJ1-4,TRBD1,16,TRBV7-9,few,TGTGCCAGCAGCTCCTTGAGGACAGGTGCGGATGAAAAACTGTTTTTT,CASSSLRTGADEKLFF
TRBJ1-6,TRBD1,14,TRBV9,-,TGTGCCAGCAGCGCAGGGGACAGGACGGGACCCCTCCACTTT,CASSAGDRTGPLHF
TRBJ2-5,-,16,TRBV29-1,-,TGCAGCGTTGAAATCGGCCTAGGTTCGTTATGGGGACACAAGTACTTC,CSVEIGLGSLWGHKYF
TRBJ2-7,-,12,TRBV30,-,TGTGCCTGGGCGGGACTGAGCTACGAGCAGTACTTC,CAWAGLSYEQYF
TRBJ1-2,-,14,TRBV18,-,TGTGCCAGCTCACCTAAAATTACTAACTATGGCTACACCTTC,CASSPKITNYGYTF
TRBJ1-2,TRBD1,15,TRBV28,-,TGTGCCAGCAGTTTAACAGGGGAAAGACGGGATGGCTACACCTTC,CASSLTGERRDGYTF
TRBJ2-5,-,18,TRBV27,-,TGTGCCAGCAGTTTAGTCACCCCATTTGGGGGGGCAGGAGAGACCCAGTACTTC,CASSLVTPFGGAGETQYF
TRBJ2-5,-,14,TRBV2,-,TGTGCCAGCAGTGAAGGGCGGGGGCTTGAGACCCAGTACTTC,CASSEGRGLETQYF